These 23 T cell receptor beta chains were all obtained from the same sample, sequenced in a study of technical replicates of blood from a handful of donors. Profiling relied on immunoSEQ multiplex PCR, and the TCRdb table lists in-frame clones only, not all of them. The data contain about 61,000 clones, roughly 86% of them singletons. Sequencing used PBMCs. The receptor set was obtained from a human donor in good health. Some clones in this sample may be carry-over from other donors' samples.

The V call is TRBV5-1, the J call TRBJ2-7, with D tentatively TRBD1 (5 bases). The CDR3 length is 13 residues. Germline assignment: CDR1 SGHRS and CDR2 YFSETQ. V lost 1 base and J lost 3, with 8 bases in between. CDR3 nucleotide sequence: TGCGCCAGCAGCTTGAGACAGAACTACGAGCAGTACTTC. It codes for CASSLRQNYEQYF.

The CDR3 region has the DNA TGTGCCAGCAGTGATAAAAGTGGGTTCCTAGCGGGATCGTCCCAGTACTTC. Translated: CASSDKSGFLAGSSQYF. The J gene is TRBJ2-5, the V gene TRBV6-1, with TRBD2 matching over 9 bases. From germline, CDR1 is MNHNS and CDR2 SASEGT. The CDR3 spans 17 residues. Trimming removed 3 bases from V and 9 bases from J; junction bases left unmatched: 17.

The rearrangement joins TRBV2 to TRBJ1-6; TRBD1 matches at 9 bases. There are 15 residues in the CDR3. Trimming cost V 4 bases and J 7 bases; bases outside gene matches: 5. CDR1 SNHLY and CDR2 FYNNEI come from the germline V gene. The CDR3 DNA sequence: TGTGCCAGCAGTGGCGCCGGGACAGGGAATTCACCCCTCCACTTT. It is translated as CASSGAGTGNSPLHF. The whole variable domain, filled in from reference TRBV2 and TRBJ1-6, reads EPEVTQTPSHQVTQMGQEVILRCVPISNHLYFYWYRQILGQKVEFLVSFYNNEISEKSEIFDDQFSVERPDGSNFTLKIRSTKLEDSAMYFCASSGAGTGNSPLHFGNGTRLTVT.

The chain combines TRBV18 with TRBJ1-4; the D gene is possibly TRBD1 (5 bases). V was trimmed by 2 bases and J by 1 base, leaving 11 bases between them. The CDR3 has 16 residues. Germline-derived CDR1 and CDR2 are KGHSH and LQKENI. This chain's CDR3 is CASSPDGGLTNEKLFF. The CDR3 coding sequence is TGTGCCAGCTCACCAGACGGGGGACTAACTAATGAAAAACTGTTTTTT.

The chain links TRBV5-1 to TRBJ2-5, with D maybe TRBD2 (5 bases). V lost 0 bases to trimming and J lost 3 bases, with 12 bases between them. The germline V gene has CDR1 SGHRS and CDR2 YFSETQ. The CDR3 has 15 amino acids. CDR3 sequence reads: CASSLAASPEETQYF. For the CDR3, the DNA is TGCGCCAGCAGCTTGGCAGCTAGCCCCGAAGAGACCCAGTACTTC. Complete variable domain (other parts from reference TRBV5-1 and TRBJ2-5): KAGVTQTPRYLIKTRGQQVTLSCSPISGHRSVSWYQQTPGQGLQFLFEYFSETQRNKGNFPGRFSGRQFSNSRSEMNVSTLELGDSALYLCASSLAASPEETQYFGPGTRLLVL.

The CDR3 spells CASSLVPTAYGYTF. CDR3 coding DNA: TGTGCCAGCAGCTTGGTGCCCACCGCGTATGGCTACACCTTC. This rearrangement joins TRBV5-4 to TRBJ1-2; no firm D call. Trimming took 0 bases from V and 5 from J, leaving 11 bases between them. CDR3 length: 14 amino acids. Looked up from germline, CDR1 is SGHNT and CDR2 is YYREEE (reference sequence). The variable domain in full, completed from reference TRBV5-4 and TRBJ1-2, reads ETGVTQSPTHLIKTRGQQVTLRCSSQSGHNTVSWYQQALGQGPQFIFQYYREEENGRGNFPPRFSGLQFPNYSSELNVNALELDDSALYLCASSLVPTAYGYTFGSGTRLTVV.

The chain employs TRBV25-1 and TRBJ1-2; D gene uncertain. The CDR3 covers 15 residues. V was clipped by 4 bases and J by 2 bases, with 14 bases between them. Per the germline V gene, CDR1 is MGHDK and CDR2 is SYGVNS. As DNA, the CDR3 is TGTGCCAGCAGTGCGCCCTCACTGTTAAACTATGGCTACACCTTC. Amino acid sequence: CASSAPSLLNYGYTF.

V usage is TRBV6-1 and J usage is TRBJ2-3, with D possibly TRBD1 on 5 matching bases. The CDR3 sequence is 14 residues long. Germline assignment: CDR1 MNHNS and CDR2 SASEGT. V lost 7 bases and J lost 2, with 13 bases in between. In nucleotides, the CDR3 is TGTGCCAGCAAAAGGGGTTGGGACACAGATACGCAGTATTTT. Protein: CASKRGWDTDTQYF.

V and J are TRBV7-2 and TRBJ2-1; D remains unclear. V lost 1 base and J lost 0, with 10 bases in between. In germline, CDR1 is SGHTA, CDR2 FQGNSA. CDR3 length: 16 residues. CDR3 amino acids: CASSLEGQASYNEQFF. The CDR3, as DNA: TGTGCCAGCAGCTTAGAAGGTCAGGCCTCCTACAATGAGCAGTTCTTC.

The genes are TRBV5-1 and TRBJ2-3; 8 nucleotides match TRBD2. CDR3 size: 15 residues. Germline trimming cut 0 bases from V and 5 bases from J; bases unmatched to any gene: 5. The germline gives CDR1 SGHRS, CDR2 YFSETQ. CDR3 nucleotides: TGCGCCAGCAGCTTGGATGCTCTAGCGGGAGATACGCAGTATTTT. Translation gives CASSLDALAGDTQYF.

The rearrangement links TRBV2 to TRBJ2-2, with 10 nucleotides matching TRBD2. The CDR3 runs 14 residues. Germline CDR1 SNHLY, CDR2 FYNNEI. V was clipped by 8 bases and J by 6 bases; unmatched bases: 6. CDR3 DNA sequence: TGTGCCAGCGATCCGGGACTAGCGTCCGGGGAGCTGTTTTTT. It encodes CASDPGLASGELFF.

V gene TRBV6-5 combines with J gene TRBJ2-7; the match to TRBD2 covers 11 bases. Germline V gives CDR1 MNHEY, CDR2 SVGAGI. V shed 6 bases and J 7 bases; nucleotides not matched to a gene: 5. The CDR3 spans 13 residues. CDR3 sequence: CASSKLAGVEQYF. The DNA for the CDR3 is TGTGCCAGCAGCAAACTAGCGGGAGTTGAGCAGTACTTC.

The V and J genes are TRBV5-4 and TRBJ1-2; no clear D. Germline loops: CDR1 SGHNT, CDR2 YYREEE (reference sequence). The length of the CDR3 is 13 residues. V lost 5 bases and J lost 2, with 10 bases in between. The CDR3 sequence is CASSTTRNYGYTF. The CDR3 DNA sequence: TGTGCCAGCAGTACCACCCGGAACTATGGCTACACCTTC.

This chain's CDR3 is CASSLGQNNYGYTF. CDR3 DNA sequence: TGTGCCAGCAGCTTAGGACAAAATAACTATGGCTACACCTTC. V and J are TRBV7-9 and TRBJ1-2, with D uncertain. CDR3 size: 14 residues. Germline CDR1 reads SEHNR; CDR2 reads FQNEAQ (reference sequence). V was clipped by 1 base and J by 1 base, with 7 bases between them.

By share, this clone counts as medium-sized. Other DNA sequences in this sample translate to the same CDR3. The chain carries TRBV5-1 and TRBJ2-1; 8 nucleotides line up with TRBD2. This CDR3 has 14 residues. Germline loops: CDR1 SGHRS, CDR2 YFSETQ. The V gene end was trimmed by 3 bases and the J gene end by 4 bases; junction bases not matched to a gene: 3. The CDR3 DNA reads TGCGCCAGCAGCTCGGCGGGAGGATACAATGAGCAGTTCTTC. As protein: CASSSAGGYNEQFF.

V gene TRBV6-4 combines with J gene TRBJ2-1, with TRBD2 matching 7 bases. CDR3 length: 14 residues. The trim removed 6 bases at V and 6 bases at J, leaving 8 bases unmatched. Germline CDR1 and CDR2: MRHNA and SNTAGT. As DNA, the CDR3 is TGTGCCAGCAGCCCAGACGGGACTATCAATGAGCAGTTCTTC. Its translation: CASSPDGTINEQFF.

CDR3 in DNA: TGTGCCACCAGCAGAGTTGGGGCAGTGGGGAATGAGCAGTTCTTC. Amino acid sequence: CATSRVGAVGNEQFF. This chain connects TRBV15 to TRBJ2-1, with D tentatively TRBD1 (5 bases). The CDR3 spans 15 residues. V lost 1 base and J 7 bases, leaving 14 bases between the germline ends. Germline V gene data show CDR1 as LNHNV and CDR2 as YYDKDF (reference sequence).

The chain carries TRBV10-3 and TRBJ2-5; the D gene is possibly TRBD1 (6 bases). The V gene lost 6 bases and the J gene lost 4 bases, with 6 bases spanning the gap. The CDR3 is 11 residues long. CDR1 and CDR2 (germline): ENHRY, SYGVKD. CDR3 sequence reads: CAIRDRETQYF. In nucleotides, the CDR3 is TGTGCCATCAGGGACAGAGAGACCCAGTACTTC.

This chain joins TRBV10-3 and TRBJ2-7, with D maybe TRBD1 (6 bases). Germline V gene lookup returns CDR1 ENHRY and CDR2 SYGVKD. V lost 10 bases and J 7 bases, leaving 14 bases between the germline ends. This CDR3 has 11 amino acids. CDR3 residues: CATGQSVEQYF. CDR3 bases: TGTGCCACAGGACAGTCTGTGGAGCAGTACTTC.

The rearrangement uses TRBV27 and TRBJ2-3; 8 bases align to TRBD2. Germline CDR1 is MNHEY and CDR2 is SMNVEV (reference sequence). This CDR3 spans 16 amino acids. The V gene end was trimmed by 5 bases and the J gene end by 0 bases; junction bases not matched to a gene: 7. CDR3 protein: CASSKLAATSTDTQYF. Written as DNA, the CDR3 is TGTGCCAGCAGTAAACTAGCGGCAACTAGCACAGATACGCAGTATTTT.

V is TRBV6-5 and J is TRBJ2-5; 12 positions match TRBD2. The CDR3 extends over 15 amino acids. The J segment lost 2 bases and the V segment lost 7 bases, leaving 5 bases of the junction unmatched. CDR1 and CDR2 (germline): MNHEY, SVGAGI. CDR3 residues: CASKRLAGDQETQYF. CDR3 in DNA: TGTGCCAGCAAAAGACTAGCGGGAGATCAAGAGACCCAGTACTTC.

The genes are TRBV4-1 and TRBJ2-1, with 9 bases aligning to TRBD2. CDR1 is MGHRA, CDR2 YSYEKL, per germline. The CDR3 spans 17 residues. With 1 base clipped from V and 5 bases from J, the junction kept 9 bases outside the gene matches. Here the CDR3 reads CASSQVDMGLANNEQFF. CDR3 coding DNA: TGCGCCAGCAGCCAAGTCGATATGGGACTAGCCAACAATGAGCAGTTCTTC.

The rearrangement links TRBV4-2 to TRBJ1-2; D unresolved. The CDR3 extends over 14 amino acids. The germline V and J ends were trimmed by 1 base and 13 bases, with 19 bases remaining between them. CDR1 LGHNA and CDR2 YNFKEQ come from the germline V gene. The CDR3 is CASSQVGVRGPTTF. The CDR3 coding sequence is TGTGCCAGCAGCCAAGTCGGAGTTAGAGGGCCGACCACCTTC.